One sample yielded the 30 T cell receptor beta chains listed below, sequenced in a study of neurological immune-mediated disorders. TCRdb reprocessed the 5' RACE reads with MiXCR, giving one entry per CDR3 protein. This table holds about 27,000 distinct CDR3 sequences, around 21% found once. The sequenced material came from PBMCs. Every receptor here comes from a woman aged 55-69 years in good health.

This clonotype was seen many times. This chain connects TRBV27 to TRBJ2-1; 9 bases are shared with TRBD2. V was clipped by 4 bases and J by 4 bases; unmatched bases: 2. The germline V gene has CDR1 MNHEY and CDR2 SMNVEV (reference sequence). There are 14 residues in the CDR3. CDR3 nucleotide sequence: TGTGCCAGCAGTTCTAGCGGGGAATACAATGAGCAGTTCTTC. It is translated as CASSSSGEYNEQFF.

The chain employs TRBV2 and TRBJ1-5; weak D call: TRBD1 (5 bases). Trimming removed 3 bases from V and 4 bases from J, with 7 bases in between. The CDR3 loop spans 13 amino acids. Germline CDR1 and CDR2: SNHLY and FYNNEI. CDR3 nucleotide sequence: TGTGCCAGCAGTGACAGGGAGAATCAGCCCCAGCATTTT. This gives the protein CASSDRENQPQHF.

This clonotype was recorded at least ten times. The V and J genes are TRBV2 and TRBJ2-3; 7 bases map to TRBD2. With V trimmed by 7 bases and J by 6 bases, 10 bases remained unmatched. The CDR3 is 14 amino acids. CDR1 is SNHLY and CDR2 is FYNNEI in the germline V gene. This chain's CDR3 is CASMSREPPDTQYF. CDR3 in DNA: TGTGCCAGCATGTCGCGGGAGCCCCCGGATACGCAGTATTTT.

The rearrangement joins TRBV6-6 to TRBJ2-5, with 7 bases lining up with TRBD1. There are 14 residues in the CDR3. Germline values: CDR1 MNHNY, CDR2 SVGAGI (reference sequence). The junction had 7 bases not matched to a gene; V was cut back by 7 bases and J by 2 bases. The CDR3 DNA sequence: TGTGCCAGCAACCTCCCGGGACAGCAAGAGACCCAGTACTTC. It yields the protein CASNLPGQQETQYF.

The chain couples TRBV29-1 to TRBJ1-1; D may be TRBD1 (6 bases). V was pared by 3 bases and J by 1 base, with 15 bases between. Germline values: CDR1 SQVTM, CDR2 ANQGSEA. CDR3 length: 15 residues. The CDR3 DNA sequence: TGCAGCGTTGAGAAGACCGGACAGTCGAACACTGAAGCTTTCTTT. Translated: CSVEKTGQSNTEAFF.

This clonotype was found many times. V gene TRBV5-8 combines with J gene TRBJ2-1, with 8 bases fitting TRBD2. V lost 5 bases and J lost 5; bases outside the gene matches: 9. The CDR3 runs to 15 residues. Germline V gene sequence: CDR1 SGHTS, CDR2 YDEGEE. CDR3 sequence reads: CASRGLGGADNEQFF. DNA for the CDR3: TGTGCCAGCAGGGGACTCGGGGGGGCGGACAATGAGCAGTTCTTC.

This clonotype was seen many times. The V and J genes are TRBV20-1 and TRBJ1-2; D not certain. CDR1 is DFQATT and CDR2 is SNEGSKA in the germline V gene (reference sequence). CDR3 length: 10 amino acids. V was shortened by 1 base and J by 6 bases, with 3 bases between the two germline ends. CDR3 in amino acids: CSARGNGYTF. CDR3 nucleotide sequence: TGCAGTGCTAGAGGGAATGGCTACACCTTC.

This clonotype came up many times. The V call is TRBV7-2, the J call TRBJ1-2; TRBD1 agrees at 8 bases. This CDR3 is built from 14 residues. The V and J ends lost 1 base and 8 bases, in that order; junction bases with no gene match: 6. In germline, CDR1 is SGHTA, CDR2 FQGNSA. Here the CDR3 DNA reads TGTGCCAGCAGCTTAGTACACAGGGGGGAGGGCTACACCTTC. Its translation: CASSLVHRGEGYTF.

This clonotype was counted only a few times. The chain couples TRBV28 to TRBJ2-7; 8 bases are a match to TRBD2. The CDR3 consists of 14 residues. Germline V CDR1 and CDR2: MDHEN, SYDVKM. The J segment lost 3 bases and the V segment lost 9 bases, leaving 10 bases of the junction unmatched. In nucleotides, the CDR3 is TGTGCCAGTTCCTCTTTGGGACTAGTCTACGAGCAGTACTTC. It yields the protein CASSSLGLVYEQYF.

This clonotype was recorded at least ten times. V gene TRBV5-1 combines with J gene TRBJ2-3; 7 bases are a match to TRBD1. The length of the CDR3 is 14 residues. The V segment lost 6 bases and the J segment 0 bases; nucleotides outside the gene matches: 4. The germline V gene has CDR1 SGHRS and CDR2 YFSETQ. CDR3 DNA: TGCGCCAGCAACCGGGACAGCAGCACAGATACGCAGTATTTT. This codes for CASNRDSSTDTQYF.

This clonotype was counted many times. This chain joins TRBV24-1 and TRBJ1-2; 7 nucleotides match TRBD1. In germline, CDR1 is KGHDR, CDR2 SFDVKD. The CDR3 length is 15 residues. V lost 4 bases to trimming and J lost 4 bases; unmatched junction nucleotides: 8. The CDR3 DNA sequence: TGTGCCACCAGTGACGCGACCGGGACAGTCTATGGCTACACCTTC. Its protein is CATSDATGTVYGYTF.

This clonotype was recorded many times. The chain carries TRBV5-1 and TRBJ2-2, with 8 bases matching TRBD1. V was pared by 0 bases and J by 5 bases, with 9 bases of the junction left unmatched. CDR3 size: 17 residues. Germline assignment: CDR1 SGHRS and CDR2 YFSETQ. CDR3 residues: CASSLDGTGVRTGELFF. In DNA form, the CDR3 reads TGCGCCAGCAGCTTGGACGGGACAGGAGTAAGGACCGGGGAGCTGTTTTTT.

By sample fraction, this clonotype is medium-sized. The chain carries TRBV9 and TRBJ2-1, with TRBD2 matching over 11 bases. The CDR3 has 14 residues. Germline lookup yields CDR1 SGDLS and CDR2 YYNGEE. V shed 1 base and J 8 bases; nucleotides not matched to a gene: 2. The CDR3 DNA reads TGTGCCAGCAGCGTACTAGCGGGAGGCCATGAGCAGTTCTTC. Translation: CASSVLAGGHEQFF.

This clonotype is termed medium-sized (0.01 to 0.1%). This chain joins TRBV9 and TRBJ1-1; D is perhaps TRBD1 (5 bases). Germline V gene lookup returns CDR1 SGDLS and CDR2 YYNGEE. The CDR3 sequence is 18 residues long. V lost 2 bases and J 5 bases, leaving 25 bases between the germline ends. The CDR3 sequence: CASSVGRWGGLKDTEAFF. In nucleotides, the CDR3 is TGTGCCAGCAGCGTGGGGAGGTGGGGGGGACTAAAAGATACTGAAGCTTTCTTT.

This clonotype has only a few counts. This chain uses TRBV5-1 with TRBJ2-1; D might be TRBD1 (6 bases). The CDR3 length is 15 residues. Trimming pared 6 bases from V and 7 bases from J, leaving 20 bases between. Germline CDR1 reads SGHRS; CDR2 reads YFSETQ. Here the CDR3 reads CASTRLGAASNEQFF. In DNA form, the CDR3 reads TGCGCCAGCACCCGATTGGGGGCAGCTTCTAATGAGCAGTTCTTC.

This clonotype was detected ten times or more. This chain links TRBV28 with TRBJ2-7; D gene uncertain. V lost 5 bases and J lost 2, with 13 bases in between. The CDR3 has 14 residues. Germline lookup yields CDR1 MDHEN and CDR2 SYDVKM. CDR3 coding DNA: TGTGCCAGCAGTACTTCCAGGAGTCCCTACGAGCAGTACTTC. Its translation is CASSTSRSPYEQYF.

This clonotype was counted ten times or more. V gene TRBV7-9 combines with J gene TRBJ2-5, with TRBD1 matching over 7 bases. Losses at the gene ends were 8 bases for V and 7 bases for J; bases not matched to a gene: 4. The CDR3 sequence is 11 residues long. Per the germline V gene, CDR1 is SEHNR and CDR2 is FQNEAQ (reference sequence). The CDR3 bases are TGTGCCAGCCAGGGGGTTTGGACCCAGTACTTC. It translates to CASQGVWTQYF.

Ten or more counts support this clonotype. This chain connects TRBV28 to TRBJ2-7; 8 nucleotides align to TRBD1. This CDR3 comprises 14 residues. Per germline, CDR1 MDHEN and CDR2 SYDVKM. V trimming: 5 bases; J trimming: 5 bases; junction bases outside the gene matches: 8. The CDR3 sequence: CASSPQGEGDEQYF. CDR3 sequence (DNA): TGTGCCAGCAGTCCACAGGGGGAAGGAGACGAGCAGTACTTC.

This chain connects TRBV27 to TRBJ2-7, with 14 bases identical to TRBD2. This CDR3 is 17 amino acids long. The junction had 8 bases not matched to a gene; V was cut back by 6 bases and J by 1 base. Per the germline V gene, CDR1 is MNHEY and CDR2 is SMNVEV (reference sequence). The CDR3 nucleotides read TGTGCCAGCAGCGGGGGGACTAGCGGGAGTGGGTCCTACGAGCAGTACTTC. Translating gives CASSGGTSGSGSYEQYF.

The sample holds one count of this clonotype. The V call is TRBV20-1, the J call TRBJ2-3, with D possibly being TRBD1 (5 bases). The V end was cut by 2 bases, the J end by 2 bases, with 11 bases between. CDR3 length: 14 amino acids. Germline lookup yields CDR1 DFQATT and CDR2 SNEGSKA (reference sequence). The CDR3 sequence is CSARLQEYTDTQYF. CDR3 DNA sequence: TGCAGTGCTAGATTACAGGAATACACAGATACGCAGTATTTT.

This clonotype was detected ten times or more. This rearrangement joins TRBV6-2 or TRBV6-3 to TRBJ2-1; 7 bases fit TRBD1. V gave up 6 bases and J gave up 6 bases; unmatched junction bases: 5. This CDR3 has 13 amino acids. The germline V gene encodes CDR1 MNHEY and CDR2 SVGEGT. For the CDR3, the DNA is TGTGCCAGCAGACTCGGGACAGTCAATGAGCAGTTCTTC. Encoded protein: CASRLGTVNEQFF.

There are many counts of this clonotype. V and J are TRBV3-1 and TRBJ2-3; D is perhaps TRBD2 (6 bases). V was shortened by 4 bases and J by 8 bases, with 13 bases between the two germline ends. This CDR3 has 13 amino acids. From germline, CDR1 is LGHDT and CDR2 YNNKEL (reference sequence). The CDR3 nucleotides are TGTGCCAGCAGCCCCTCCGGGGGAAGTACGCAGTATTTT. Its protein is CASSPSGGSTQYF.

Ten or more counts support this clonotype. The chain joins TRBV2 to TRBJ1-4; D is uncertain. Per the germline V gene, CDR1 is SNHLY and CDR2 is FYNNEI. V shed 4 bases and J shed 6 bases, with 15 bases lying between them. The CDR3 extends over 15 amino acids. The CDR3 here is CASSGGKAVYEKLFF. CDR3 in DNA: TGTGCCAGCAGTGGAGGAAAAGCGGTTTATGAAAAACTGTTTTTT. Full variable domain (remainder filled in from reference TRBV2 and TRBJ1-4): EPEVTQTPSHQVTQMGQEVILRCVPISNHLYFYWYRQILGQKVEFLVSFYNNEISEKSEIFDDQFSVERPDGSNFTLKIRSTKLEDSAMYFCASSGGKAVYEKLFFGSGTQLSVL.

This clonotype was detected a few times. The chain combines TRBV5-1 with TRBJ1-2; tentatively, D is TRBD1 (5 bases). Trimming took 0 bases from V and 6 from J, leaving 6 bases between them. The CDR3 spans 12 residues. Per germline, CDR1 SGHRS and CDR2 YFSETQ. CDR3 loop: CASSLAGDGYTF. The DNA of the CDR3 is TGCGCCAGCAGCTTGGCGGGGGATGGCTACACCTTC.

This clonotype was observed many times. The chain carries TRBV13 and TRBJ2-1, with D possibly TRBD1 on 6 matching bases. The CDR3 has 15 residues. The germline V gene has CDR1 PRHDT and CDR2 FYEKMQ (reference sequence). Trimming cost V 3 bases and J 7 bases, with 16 bases left between them. CDR3 nucleotides: TGTGCCAGCAGCTTCACAGGGAGTATCGTTAATGAGCAGTTCTTC. Its protein product is CASSFTGSIVNEQFF. The full variable domain, in which reference TRBV13 and TRBJ2-1 provide the parts outside the CDR3, is AAGVIQSPRHLIKEKRETATLKCYPIPRHDTVYWYQQGPGQDPQFLISFYEKMQSDKGSIPDRFSAQQFSDYHSELNMSSLELGDSALYFCASSFTGSIVNEQFFGPGTRLTVL.

In its sample, this clonotype was seen many times. This chain links TRBV5-8 with TRBJ2-3; TRBD2 matches at 7 bases. V shed 4 bases, J shed 0 bases, and the junction held 5 bases outside the gene matches. This CDR3 is 15 amino acids long. CDR1 is SGHTS and CDR2 is YDEGEE in the germline V gene. CDR3 residues: CASSLGSGSTDTQYF. CDR3 DNA: TGTGCCAGCAGCCTTGGTAGCGGGAGCACAGATACGCAGTATTTT.

At least ten counts were recorded for this clonotype. This chain links TRBV7-2 with TRBJ1-5, with TRBD1 matching over 7 bases. V was clipped by 0 bases and J by 5 bases; unmatched bases: 7. The CDR3 has 16 residues. CDR1 and CDR2 (germline): SGHTA, FQGNSA. The CDR3 reads CASSLATGLYHQPQHF. CDR3 sequence (DNA): TGTGCCAGCAGCTTAGCGACAGGGCTATATCATCAGCCCCAGCATTTT.

As regards this clonotype: A much larger clone differs from this one at a single base, so this may be a read error. V and J are TRBV6-5 and TRBJ2-5; D is perhaps TRBD1 or TRBD2 (5 bases each). Germline CDR1 reads MNHEY; CDR2 reads SVGAGI. The V and J ends lost 8 bases and 10 bases respectively, with 20 bases between them. The length of the CDR3 is 13 residues. The CDR3 DNA reads as TGTGCCAGCGCTCAGAAGGAGCAGGGAGACCAGTACTTC. Encoded protein: CASAQKEQGDQYF.

This clonotype was counted many times. V and J are TRBV7-2 and TRBJ2-5; TRBD2 aligns across 7 bases. The CDR3 spans 15 residues. Germline CDR1 reads SGHTA; CDR2 reads FQGNSA. V was clipped by 0 bases and J by 4 bases; unmatched bases: 5. The CDR3 protein is CASSLAGGSGETQYF. The DNA for the CDR3 is TGTGCCAGCAGCTTAGCGGGGGGGTCGGGAGAGACCCAGTACTTC.

This clonotype was detected ten times or more. V usage is TRBV7-2 and J usage is TRBJ2-1, with 12 bases aligning to TRBD2. Germline assignment: CDR1 SGHTA and CDR2 FQGNSA. The CDR3 extends over 14 amino acids. Unmatched junction bases numbered 2, after V lost 2 bases and J lost 9 bases. CDR3 sequence: CASSLLAGGGEQFF. The CDR3 region has the DNA TGTGCCAGCAGCTTACTAGCGGGGGGGGGTGAGCAGTTCTTC.